One and the same sample provided the 3 T cell receptor beta chains below, sequenced in a study of shared clonotypes between healthy human individuals. Sequencing used immunoSEQ multiplex PCR; TCRdb keeps in-frame clones, though not all of them. The data contain roughly 2.6 million clones, approximately 94% of them singletons. The specimen sequenced was naive CD4+ T cells sorted from blood. Noted subset: CD45RA+ positively selected. These receptors all stem from a man aged 18 to 30 in good health.

The V call is TRBV4-2, the J call TRBJ1-6; tentative D call: TRBD1 (6 bases). This CDR3 is built from 14 residues. CDR1 is LGHNA, CDR2 YNFKEQ, per germline. V dropped 5 bases and J dropped 7 bases, with 12 bases sitting between them. Written as DNA, the CDR3 is TGTGCCAGCAGCTCAGGGGTCCCAAATTCACCCCTCCACTTT. Protein sequence: CASSSGVPNSPLHF.

This clone has just one count. The genes are TRBV25-1 and TRBJ2-1, with D maybe TRBD1 (5 bases). The germline V gene encodes CDR1 MGHDK and CDR2 SYGVNS. The CDR3 sequence is 15 residues long. The V and J ends lost 2 bases and 7 bases respectively, with 15 bases between them. The CDR3 region is CASSERGTFWNEQFF. In nucleotides, the CDR3 is TGTGCCAGCAGTGAAAGGGGTACCTTTTGGAATGAGCAGTTCTTC.

J is TRBJ1-2 and V is TRBV14, with 7 bases matching TRBD1. CDR3 size: 15 residues. Trimming removed 3 bases from V and 1 base from J; junction bases left unmatched: 5. Germline lookup yields CDR1 SGHDN and CDR2 FVKESK. CDR3 protein: CASSQGTVNNYGYTF. DNA for the CDR3: TGTGCCAGCAGCCAGGGGACAGTAAATAACTATGGCTACACCTTC.